This T cell receptor beta chain was sequenced during a study of blood T cell repertoires in COVID-19. Study as a whole: Acute and convalescent COVID-19 samples came from the United States, Italy and Spain.

Per the original data handling: From reference gene primer amplification, estimates of nucleated cell counts were derived. Produced via immunoSEQ multiplex PCR; TCRdb's table is partial and in-frame only. For V, J and clone size, that table is used; D and trimming come from the DNA. Of around 200,000 clones in the sample, approximately 91% were seen once. The germline V gene encodes CDR1 MGHRA and CDR2 YSYEKL. CDR3 length: 14 amino acids. With 8 bases clipped from V and 3 bases from J, the junction kept 7 bases outside the gene matches. The material sequenced was peripheral blood. The clonotype was recovered from a man aged 40-49 years with acute or convalescent COVID-19. The rearrangement joins TRBV4-1 to TRBJ1-5; 7 nucleotides line up with TRBD1. This CDR3 is CASGTGAINQPQHF. In DNA, the CDR3 is TGCGCCAGCGGAACAGGGGCCATCAATCAGCCCCAGCATTTT.